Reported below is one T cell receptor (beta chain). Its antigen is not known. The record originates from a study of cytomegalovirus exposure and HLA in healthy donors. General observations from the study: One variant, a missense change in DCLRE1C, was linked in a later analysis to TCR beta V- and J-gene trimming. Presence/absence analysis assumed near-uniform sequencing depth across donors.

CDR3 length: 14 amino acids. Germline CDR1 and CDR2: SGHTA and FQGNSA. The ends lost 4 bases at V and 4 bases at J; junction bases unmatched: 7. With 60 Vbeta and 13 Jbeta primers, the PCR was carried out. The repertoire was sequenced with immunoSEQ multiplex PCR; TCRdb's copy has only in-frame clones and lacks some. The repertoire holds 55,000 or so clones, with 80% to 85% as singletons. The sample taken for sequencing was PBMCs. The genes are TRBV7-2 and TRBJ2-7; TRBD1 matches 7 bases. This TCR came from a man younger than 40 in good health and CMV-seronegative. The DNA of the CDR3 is TGTGCCAGCAGCTCCCGCATACAGGGGTACGAGCAGTACTTC. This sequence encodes CASSSRIQGYEQYF.